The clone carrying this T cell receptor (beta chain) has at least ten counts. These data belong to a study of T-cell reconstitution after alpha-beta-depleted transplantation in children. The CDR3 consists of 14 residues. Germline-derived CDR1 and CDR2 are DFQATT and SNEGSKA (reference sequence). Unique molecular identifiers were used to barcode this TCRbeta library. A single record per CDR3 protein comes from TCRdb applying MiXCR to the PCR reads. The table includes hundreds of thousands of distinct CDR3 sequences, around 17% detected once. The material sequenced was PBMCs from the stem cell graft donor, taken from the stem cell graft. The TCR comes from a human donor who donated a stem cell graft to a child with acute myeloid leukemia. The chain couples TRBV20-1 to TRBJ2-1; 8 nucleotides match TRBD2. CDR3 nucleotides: TGCAGCGGGGGGGAGCGGACCCTTTACAATGAGCAGTTCTTC. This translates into CSGGERTLYNEQFF.